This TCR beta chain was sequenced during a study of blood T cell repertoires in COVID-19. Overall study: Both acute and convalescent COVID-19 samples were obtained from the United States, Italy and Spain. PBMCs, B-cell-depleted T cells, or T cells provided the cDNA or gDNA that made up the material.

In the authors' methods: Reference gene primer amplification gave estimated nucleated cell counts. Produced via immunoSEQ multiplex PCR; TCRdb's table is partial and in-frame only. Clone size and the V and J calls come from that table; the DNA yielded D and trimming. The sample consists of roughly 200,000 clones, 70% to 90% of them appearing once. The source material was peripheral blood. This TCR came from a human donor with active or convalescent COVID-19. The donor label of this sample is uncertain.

This chain's CDR3 is CASSEDSSYEQYF. DNA of the CDR3: TGTGCCAGTAGCGAGGACAGCTCCTACGAGCAGTACTTC. This chain joins TRBV19 and TRBJ2-7; D is possibly TRBD1 (6 bases). Germline CDR1 LNHDA, CDR2 SQIVND (reference sequence). The CDR3 covers 13 residues. V gave up 6 bases and J gave up 0 bases, with 9 bases separating them.